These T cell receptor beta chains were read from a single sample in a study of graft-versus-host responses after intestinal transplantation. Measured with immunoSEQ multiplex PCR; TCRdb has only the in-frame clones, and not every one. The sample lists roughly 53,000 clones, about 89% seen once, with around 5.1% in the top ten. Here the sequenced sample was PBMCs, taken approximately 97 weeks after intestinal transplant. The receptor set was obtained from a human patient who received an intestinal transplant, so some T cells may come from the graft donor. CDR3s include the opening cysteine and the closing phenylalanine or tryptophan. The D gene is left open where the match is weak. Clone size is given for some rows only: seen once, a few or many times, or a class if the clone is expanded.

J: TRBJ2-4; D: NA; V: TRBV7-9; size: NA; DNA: TGTGCCAGCTCCGGCTACATAGCCAAAAACATTCAGTACTTC; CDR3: CASSGYIAKNIQYF
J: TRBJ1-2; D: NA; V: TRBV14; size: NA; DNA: TGTGCCAGCAGCCGGTCCGGAGCAGGCGCCCTCTATGGCTACACCTTC; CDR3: CASSRSGAGALYGYTF
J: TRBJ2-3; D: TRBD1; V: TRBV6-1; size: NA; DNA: TGTGCCAGCAGTGTGTCGACAGGGCTTAGAGATACGCAGTATTTT; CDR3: CASSVSTGLRDTQYF
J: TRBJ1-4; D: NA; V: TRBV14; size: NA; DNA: TGTGCCAGCAGCCAACGGGCCGCGGGAAAACTGTTTTTT; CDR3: CASSQRAAGKLFF
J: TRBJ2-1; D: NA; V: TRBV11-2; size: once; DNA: TGTGCCAGCAGCCTTGGACGGAGCTCCTACAATGAGCAGTTCTTC; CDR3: CASSLGRSSYNEQFF
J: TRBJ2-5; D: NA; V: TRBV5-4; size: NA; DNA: TGTGCCAGCAGCCAAGATGCCGGGGGAGGAGGAGAGACCCAGTACTTC; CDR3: CASSQDAGGGGETQYF
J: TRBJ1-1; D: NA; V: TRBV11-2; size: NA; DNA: TGTGCCAGCACCCCCTGGGGCGGCGGATTGGGGGACACTGAAGCTTTCTTT; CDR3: CASTPWGGGLGDTEAFF
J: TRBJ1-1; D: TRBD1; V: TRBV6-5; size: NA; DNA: TGTGCCAGCAGGGGGACAGGCCCTGACACTGAAGCTTTCTTT; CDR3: CASRGTGPDTEAFF
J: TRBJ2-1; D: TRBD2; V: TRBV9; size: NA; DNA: TGTGCCAGCAGCGTAGCTAGCGGGGGGTACAATGAGCAGTTCTTC; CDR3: CASSVASGGYNEQFF
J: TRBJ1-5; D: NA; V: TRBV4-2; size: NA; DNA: TGTGCCAGCAGCCAAGATTTAGGGCGGCCCCAGCATTTT; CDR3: CASSQDLGRPQHF
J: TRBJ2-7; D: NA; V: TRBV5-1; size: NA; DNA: TGCGCCAGCAGCCTGGGTTGGGGACGGACCTACGAGCAGTACTTC; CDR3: CASSLGWGRTYEQYF
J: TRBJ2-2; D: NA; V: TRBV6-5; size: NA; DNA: TGTGCCAGCGAAAGTTTCGCGAACACCGGGGAGCTGTTTTTT; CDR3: CASESFANTGELFF
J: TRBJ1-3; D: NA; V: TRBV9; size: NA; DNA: TGTGCCAGCAGCGTAAGGTCAGGGACAAGCTCTGGAAACACCATATATTTT; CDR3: CASSVRSGTSSGNTIYF
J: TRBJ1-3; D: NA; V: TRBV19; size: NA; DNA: TGTGCCAGTAGTCGAGCAGGGCTAGGAAACACCATATATTTT; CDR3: CASSRAGLGNTIYF
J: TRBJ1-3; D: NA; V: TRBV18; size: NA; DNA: TGTGCCAGCTCACCGAGCCGGACAAGCTCTGGAAACACCATATATTTT; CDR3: CASSPSRTSSGNTIYF
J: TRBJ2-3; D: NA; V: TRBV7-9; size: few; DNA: TGTGCCAGCAGCTTAACCCGGGTATCCCTAAGCACAGATACGCAGTATTTT; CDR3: CASSLTRVSLSTDTQYF
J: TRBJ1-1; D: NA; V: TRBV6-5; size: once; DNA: TGTGCCAGCAGCCTAAATCGGCTGAAGAACACTGAAGCTTTCTTT; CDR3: CASSLNRLKNTEAFF
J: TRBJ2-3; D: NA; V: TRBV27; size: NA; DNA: TGTGCCAGCAGTTTAGGTACTGTTGGAGATACGCAGTATTTT; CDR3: CASSLGTVGDTQYF
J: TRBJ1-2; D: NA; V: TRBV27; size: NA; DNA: TGTGCCAGCAGTTTGGGGGGCAATAACTATGGCTACACCTTC; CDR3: CASSLGGNNYGYTF
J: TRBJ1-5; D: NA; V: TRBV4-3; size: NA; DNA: TGCGCCAGCAGCCAAGATATTTTACATTATCAGCCCCAGCATTTT; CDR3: CASSQDILHYQPQHF
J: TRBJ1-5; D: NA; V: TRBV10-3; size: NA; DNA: TGTGCCATCATGTCAGGGCTCAATCAGCCCCAGCATTTT; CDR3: CAIMSGLNQPQHF
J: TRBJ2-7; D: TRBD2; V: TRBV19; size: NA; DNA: TGTGCCAGTAGTAGGGGCACGGGACTAGCCTTTGGGGAGCAGTACTTC; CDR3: CASSRGTGLAFGEQYF
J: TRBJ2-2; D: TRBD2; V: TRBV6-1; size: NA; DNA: TGTGCCAGCAGTGAAGATATCACGGGACTAGGATTTCAATCCGGGGAGCTGTTTTTT; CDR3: CASSEDITGLGFQSGELFF
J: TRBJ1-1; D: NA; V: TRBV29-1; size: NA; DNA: TGCAGCGTTGAATTCGGCCGCGGGACCGAAGCTTTCTTT; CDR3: CSVEFGRGTEAFF
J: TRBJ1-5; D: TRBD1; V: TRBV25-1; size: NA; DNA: TGTGCCAGCAGTGATTCCACAGGGGGAAACAATCAGCCCCAGCATTTT; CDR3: CASSDSTGGNNQPQHF
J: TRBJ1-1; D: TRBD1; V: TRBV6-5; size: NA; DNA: TGTGCCAGCAGTCTAGGGACAGGGGTTGAAGCTTTCTTT; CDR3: CASSLGTGVEAFF
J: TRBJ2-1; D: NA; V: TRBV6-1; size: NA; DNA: TGTGCCAGCAGTCTCGTAAACAATGAGCAGTTCTTC; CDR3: CASSLVNNEQFF
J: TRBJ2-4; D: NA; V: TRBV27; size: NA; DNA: TGTGCCAGCAGTTTATCGCCACTAGCCACAAACATTCAGTACTTC; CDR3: CASSLSPLATNIQYF
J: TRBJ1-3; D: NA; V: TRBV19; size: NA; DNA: TGTGCCAGTAGTGGGAACGGGGTCGGAAACACCATATATTTT; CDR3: CASSGNGVGNTIYF
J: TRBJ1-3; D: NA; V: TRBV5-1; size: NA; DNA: TGCGCCAGCAGCTTGGGTGGCGGTGGCTCTGGAAACACCATATATTTT; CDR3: CASSLGGGGSGNTIYF
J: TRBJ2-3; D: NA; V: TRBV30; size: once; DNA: TGTGCCTGGAGCTTGGAGCCGGGTGAGCAGTATTTT; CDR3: CAWSLEPGEQYF
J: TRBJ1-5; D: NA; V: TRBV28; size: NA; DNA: TGTGCCAGCAGCCTGGGGTACCCAAATCAGCCCCAGCATTTT; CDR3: CASSLGYPNQPQHF
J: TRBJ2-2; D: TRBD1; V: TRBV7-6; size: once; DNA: TGTGCCAGCCATCAGGGGACAGGGGACACCGGGGAGCTGTTTTTT; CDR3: CASHQGTGDTGELFF
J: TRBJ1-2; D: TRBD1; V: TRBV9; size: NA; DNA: TGTGCCAGCAGCAGACAGGGGTCCAACTATGGCTACACCTTC; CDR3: CASSRQGSNYGYTF
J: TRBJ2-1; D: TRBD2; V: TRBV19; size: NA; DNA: TGTGCCAGTACTTCCCCCGGACTAGCGGGTGATTACAATGAGCAGTTCTTC; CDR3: CASTSPGLAGDYNEQFF
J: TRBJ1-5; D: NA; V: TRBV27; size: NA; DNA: TGTGCCAGCAGTTTAATCGGGGATAGCAATCAGCCCCAGCATTTT; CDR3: CASSLIGDSNQPQHF
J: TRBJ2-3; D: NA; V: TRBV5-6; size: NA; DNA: TGTGCCAGCAGCTTGGAGGCGCGGGACCCTCCAGATACGCAGTATTTT; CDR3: CASSLEARDPPDTQYF
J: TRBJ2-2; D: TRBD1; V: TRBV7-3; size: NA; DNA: TGTGCCAGCAGCCCCACAGGGGGCGTCACCGGGGAGCTGTTTTTT; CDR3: CASSPTGGVTGELFF
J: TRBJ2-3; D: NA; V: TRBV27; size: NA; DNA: TGTGCCAGCAGTTCGGGACCTCGGGGAGGCACAGATACGCAGTATTTT; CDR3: CASSSGPRGGTDTQYF
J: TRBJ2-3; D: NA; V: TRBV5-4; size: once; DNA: TGTGCCAGCAGCTTGATGGAGACAGATACGCAGTATTTT; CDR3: CASSLMETDTQYF
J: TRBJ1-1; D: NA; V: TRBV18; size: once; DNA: TGTGCCAGCTCACGGGGACAGAACACTGAAGCTTTCTTT; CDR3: CASSRGQNTEAFF
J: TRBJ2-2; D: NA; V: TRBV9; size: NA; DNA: TGTGCCAGCAGCGTAGACACCGGGGAGCTGTTTTTT; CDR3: CASSVDTGELFF
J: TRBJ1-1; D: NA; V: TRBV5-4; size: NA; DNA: TGTGCCAGCGCTCAGACGGTGAACACTGAAGCTTTCTTT; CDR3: CASAQTVNTEAFF
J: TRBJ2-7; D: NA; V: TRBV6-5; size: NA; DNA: TGTGCCAGCAGTGGCGGGCAGGGGGGCTACGAGCAGTACTTC; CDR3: CASSGGQGGYEQYF
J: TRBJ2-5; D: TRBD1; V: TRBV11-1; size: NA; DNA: TGTGCCAGCAGCCCCACAGGGGGCGCGGGAGAGACCCAGTACTTC; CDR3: CASSPTGGAGETQYF
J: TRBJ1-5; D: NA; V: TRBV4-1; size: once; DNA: TGCGCCAGCAGCCCGCAGGGGATAGATCAGCCCCAGCATTTT; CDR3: CASSPQGIDQPQHF
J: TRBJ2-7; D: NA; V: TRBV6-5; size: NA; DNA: TGTGCCAGCAGTTTTAGTGTCCAGGGAGCCGCCTACGAGCAGTACTTC; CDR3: CASSFSVQGAAYEQYF
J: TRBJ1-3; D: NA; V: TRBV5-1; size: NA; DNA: TGCGCCAGCAGCCCGGGACACTCTGGAAACACCATATATTTT; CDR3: CASSPGHSGNTIYF
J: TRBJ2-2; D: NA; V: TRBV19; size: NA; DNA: TGTGCCAGTAGTATCAGGGATCTTAGCGGGGAGCTGTTTTTT; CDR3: CASSIRDLSGELFF
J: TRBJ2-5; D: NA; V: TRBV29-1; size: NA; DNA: TGCAGCGTTGGGGGGGGCGGACAGGGCTCGGAGACCCAGTACTTC; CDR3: CSVGGGGQGSETQYF